This is a list of T cell receptor beta chains from one sample in a study of shared clonotypes between healthy human individuals. Using immunoSEQ multiplex PCR, the repertoire was profiled, and TCRdb retains in-frame clones only, with some absent. The data hold roughly 2.1 million clones, with 85% to 95% observed a single time. The specimen was naive CD8+ T cells from PBMCs. The source of these receptors is a man between 18 and 35 years old in good health. Some clones in this sample may be carry-over from other donors' samples. CDR3s include the opening cysteine and the closing phenylalanine or tryptophan. D genes are given only for firm matches. A clone size is listed for some rows: how often the clone was seen (once, few, many), or a class if it is expanded.

V gene,J gene,D gene,CDR3 length,clone size,CDR3 protein,CDR3 DNA
TRBV5-6,TRBJ2-7,NA,16,once,CASSLWPASVTYEQYF,TGTGCCAGCAGCTTATGGCCGGCTTCTGTAACCTACGAGCAGTACTTC
TRBV7-8,TRBJ2-1,TRBD2,17,NA,CASSLAGGLAAYNEQFF,TGTGCCAGCAGCTTAGCGGGGGGACTAGCGGCCTACAATGAGCAGTTCTTC
TRBV7-9,TRBJ2-7,NA,12,NA,CASSYGPALQYF,TGTGCCAGCAGCTACGGACCAGCCCTGCAGTACTTC
TRBV7-8,TRBJ2-7,TRBD2,17,NA,CASSLETSLLSSYEQYF,TGTGCCAGCAGCTTAGAGACTAGCTTATTGAGCTCCTACGAGCAGTACTTC
TRBV4-1,TRBJ2-1,TRBD2,16,NA,CASSPKELAGLNEQFF,TGCGCCAGCAGCCCTAAGGAACTAGCGGGGCTCAATGAGCAGTTCTTC
TRBV29-1,TRBJ2-5,NA,11,NA,CSVDVLGEQYF,TGCAGCGTTGACGTTTTGGGTGAGCAGTACTTC
TRBV15,TRBJ2-7,TRBD2,15,few,CATSRGLAGADEQYF,TGTGCCACCAGCAGAGGACTAGCGGGAGCTGACGAGCAGTACTTC
TRBV28,TRBJ1-5,NA,17,NA,CASGPGTNILGNQPQHF,TGTGCCAGCGGTCCCGGGACAAACATTTTGGGCAATCAGCCCCAGCATTTT
TRBV9,TRBJ2-7,NA,15,NA,CASSVEEVSSYEQYF,TGTGCCAGCAGCGTAGAAGAGGTTAGCTCCTACGAGCAGTACTTC
TRBV4-3,TRBJ1-1,NA,17,NA,CASSQGLAEGLNTEAFF,TGCGCCAGCAGCCAAGGTTTGGCAGAAGGGCTGAACACTGAAGCTTTCTTT
TRBV19,TRBJ1-2,NA,13,NA,CASRDEGTYGYTF,TGTGCCAGTAGGGACGAGGGCACCTATGGCTACACCTTC
TRBV5-1,TRBJ2-7,NA,19,NA,CASSPPRPQSHTMTYEQYF,TGCGCCAGCAGCCCCCCCAGGCCCCAGAGCCACACTATGACCTACGAGCAGTACTTC
TRBV4-3,TRBJ2-5,TRBD1,15,NA,CASSPIPGGWETQYF,TGCGCCAGCAGCCCCATTCCAGGGGGCTGGGAGACCCAGTACTTC
TRBV30,TRBJ1-3,NA,13,NA,CAWRGLGGNTIYF,TGTGCCTGGAGGGGGCTGGGGGGAAACACCATATATTTT
TRBV19,TRBJ1-4,NA,17,NA,CASSRQDGGRANEKLFF,TGTGCCAGTAGCCGACAAGACGGGGGAAGGGCTAATGAAAAACTGTTTTTT
TRBV19,TRBJ2-2,TRBD2,15,NA,CASNFGGRSTGELFF,TGTGCCAGTAATTTCGGCGGGAGATCCACCGGGGAGCTGTTTTTT
TRBV27,TRBJ2-2,NA,16,NA,CASSLLSWWGHGELFF,TGTGCCAGCAGTTTATTGAGTTGGTGGGGGCACGGGGAGCTGTTTTTT
TRBV9,TRBJ2-2,NA,15,NA,CASSVGGVNTGELFF,TGTGCCAGCAGCGTCGGCGGGGTGAACACCGGGGAGCTGTTTTTT
TRBV29-1,TRBJ1-1,TRBD1,14,NA,CSVADRGLNTEAFF,TGCAGCGTAGCCGACAGGGGGCTGAACACTGAAGCTTTCTTT
TRBV29-1,TRBJ2-3,NA,14,NA,CSVAGGEYTDTQYF,TGCAGCGTGGCAGGGGGGGAGTACACAGATACGCAGTATTTT
TRBV11-2,TRBJ2-7,TRBD2,18,NA,CASSLDAGAWGAGGEQYF,TGTGCCAGCAGCTTAGATGCCGGGGCGTGGGGAGCGGGAGGCGAGCAGTACTTC
TRBV5-6,TRBJ2-7,NA,14,NA,CASSPGTHSYEQYF,TGTGCCAGCAGCCCGGGGACTCACTCCTACGAGCAGTACTTC
TRBV29-1,TRBJ2-5,TRBD2,16,NA,CSVRDFSGRAGGTQYF,TGCAGCGTTCGAGACTTTAGCGGGAGGGCCGGGGGGACCCAGTACTTC
TRBV6-6,TRBJ2-7,TRBD2,14,NA,CASSTGTTTYEQYF,TGTGCCAGCAGTACCGGGACTACCACCTACGAGCAGTACTTC
TRBV7-9,TRBJ2-3,TRBD1,13,NA,CASRDRGQDTQYF,TGTGCCAGCAGGGACAGGGGGCAAGATACGCAGTATTTT
TRBV18,TRBJ1-1,NA,15,NA,CASSPGRDLNTEAFF,TGTGCCAGCTCACCTGGAAGAGATTTGAACACTGAAGCTTTCTTT
TRBV29-1,TRBJ2-1,NA,13,NA,CSARDQVSNEQFF,TGCAGCGCCCGGGACCAAGTATCGAATGAGCAGTTCTTC
TRBV4-1,TRBJ1-3,NA,13,NA,CASSQVPGNTIYF,TGCGCCAGCAGCCAAGTCCCGGGAAACACCATATATTTT
TRBV6-5,TRBJ1-2,NA,16,NA,CASSYSTEPRGYGYTF,TGTGCCAGCAGTTACTCGACAGAACCAAGGGGCTATGGCTACACCTTC
TRBV11-2,TRBJ2-2,TRBD2,16,once,CASSGGLAGNTGELFF,TGTGCCAGCAGCGGAGGACTAGCGGGAAACACCGGGGAGCTGTTTTTT
TRBV11-2,TRBJ1-5,NA,17,NA,CASSLDLLGSSNQPQHF,TGTGCCAGCAGCTTAGACCTTCTTGGATCTAGCAATCAGCCCCAGCATTTT
TRBV2,TRBJ2-3,TRBD2,15,NA,CASMASGSWSDTQYF,TGTGCCAGCATGGCGAGCGGGAGTTGGTCAGATACGCAGTATTTT
TRBV4-1,TRBJ2-1,TRBD2,14,NA,CASSPDGRGARPFF,TGCGCCAGCAGCCCCGATGGGAGGGGTGCCCGGCCATTCTTC
TRBV27,TRBJ2-3,TRBD2,18,NA,CASSSRVRLAGDLDTQYF,TGTGCCAGCAGTTCACGGGTCCGACTAGCGGGGGACTTAGATACGCAGTATTTT
TRBV11-2,TRBJ2-1,NA,11,few,CASSLNNEQFF,TGTGCCAGCAGCTTAAACAATGAGCAGTTCTTC
TRBV5-1,TRBJ2-5,TRBD1,17,NA,CASSLWDSGTEQETQYF,TGCGCCAGCAGCTTGTGGGACAGCGGTACCGAACAAGAGACCCAGTACTTC
TRBV30,TRBJ2-7,TRBD1,14,NA,CAWGRDRPSYEQYF,TGTGCCTGGGGCCGGGACAGGCCCTCCTACGAGCAGTACTTC
TRBV7-2,TRBJ2-7,NA,14,NA,CASSLNTVPYEQYF,TGTGCCAGCAGCTTAAACACGGTACCCTACGAGCAGTACTTC
TRBV19,TRBJ1-2,TRBD1,13,NA,CASSTGTDYGYTF,TGTGCCAGTAGTACCGGGACAGACTATGGCTACACCTTC
TRBV9,TRBJ2-1,TRBD2,18,once,CASSVADWWREGLNEQFF,TGTGCCAGCAGCGTAGCGGATTGGTGGCGGGAGGGCCTCAATGAGCAGTTCTTC
TRBV7-2,TRBJ2-1,NA,15,NA,CASSLSQNSYNEQFF,TGTGCCAGCAGCTTGAGTCAAAACAGTTACAATGAGCAGTTCTTC
TRBV28,TRBJ1-5,NA,14,NA,CASSEVYSNQPQHF,TGTGCCAGCAGTGAGGTATATAGCAATCAGCCCCAGCATTTT
TRBV28,TRBJ1-6,TRBD1,20,NA,CASSTGQGDSPSSYNSPLHF,TGTGCCAGCAGCACGGGACAGGGGGACTCACCCAGCTCCTATAATTCACCCCTCCACTTT
TRBV27,TRBJ2-7,NA,16,NA,CASSLGEPGEGYEQYF,TGTGCCAGCAGTTTAGGGGAACCAGGGGAGGGATACGAGCAGTACTTC
TRBV5-1,TRBJ2-6,NA,15,NA,CASTPRPSGANVLTF,TGCGCCAGCACCCCGAGGCCGTCTGGGGCCAACGTCCTGACTTTC
TRBV27,TRBJ2-3,NA,16,NA,CASSQLSDWGADTQYF,TGTGCCAGCAGTCAACTTAGCGATTGGGGCGCAGATACGCAGTATTTT
TRBV7-2,TRBJ2-1,TRBD2,17,NA,CASSPEEVAGGFSEQFF,TGTGCCAGCAGCCCGGAGGAGGTAGCGGGGGGGTTTAGCGAGCAGTTCTTC